This T cell receptor beta chain was found in a study of blood T cell repertoires in COVID-19. About the research overall: Sample material is recorded as cDNA or gDNA derived from T cells, B-cell-depleted T cells, or PBMCs.

Per the study methods: From reference gene primer amplification, estimates of nucleated cell counts were derived. The protocol was immunoSEQ multiplex PCR, while the TCRdb copy is restricted to in-frame clones and leaves out a portion. V and J calls and clone size are those listed in that table; D and trimming were worked out from the DNA. The repertoire holds roughly 400,000 clones, with 75% to 90% as singletons. This clone was observed a few times. This CDR3 contains 14 residues. V lost 6 bases and J lost 2, with 14 bases in between. Germline values: CDR1 MDHEN, CDR2 SYDVKM. Participants were placed into cohorts based on the clinical history they reported. Either two negative PCRs, clearance, or symptom resolution qualified Cohort 3 donors as recovered.

The specimen was PBMCs or T cells enriched from blood (not recorded which). The chain uses TRBV28 and TRBJ2-7, with D perhaps TRBD2 (6 bases). The TCR was taken from a man aged 25-45 years who had recovered from COVID-19. The CDR3 bases are TGTGCCAGCAGCTCGGCGGGGAATACCTACGAGCAGTACTTC. Translated: CASSSAGNTYEQYF.